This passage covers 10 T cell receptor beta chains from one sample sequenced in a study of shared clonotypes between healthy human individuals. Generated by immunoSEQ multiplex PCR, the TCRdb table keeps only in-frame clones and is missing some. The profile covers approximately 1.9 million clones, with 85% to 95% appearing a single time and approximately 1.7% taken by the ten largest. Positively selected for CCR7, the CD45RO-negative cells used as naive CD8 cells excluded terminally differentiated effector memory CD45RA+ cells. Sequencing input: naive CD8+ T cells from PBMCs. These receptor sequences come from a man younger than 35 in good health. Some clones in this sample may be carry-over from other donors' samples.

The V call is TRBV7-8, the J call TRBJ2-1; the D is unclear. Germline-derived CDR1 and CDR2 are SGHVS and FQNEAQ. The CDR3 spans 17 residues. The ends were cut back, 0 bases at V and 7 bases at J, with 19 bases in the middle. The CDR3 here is CASSLAMIGLTTNEQFF. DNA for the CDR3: TGTGCCAGCAGCTTAGCGATGATAGGGTTAACGACAAATGAGCAGTTCTTC.

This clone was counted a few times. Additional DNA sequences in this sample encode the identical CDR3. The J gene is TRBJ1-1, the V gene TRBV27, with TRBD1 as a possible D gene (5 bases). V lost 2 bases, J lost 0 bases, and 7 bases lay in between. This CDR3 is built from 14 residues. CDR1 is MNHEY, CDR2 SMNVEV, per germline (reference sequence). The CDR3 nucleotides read TGTGCCAGCAGTTTAACAGGCCTGAACACTGAAGCTTTCTTT. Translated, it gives CASSLTGLNTEAFF.

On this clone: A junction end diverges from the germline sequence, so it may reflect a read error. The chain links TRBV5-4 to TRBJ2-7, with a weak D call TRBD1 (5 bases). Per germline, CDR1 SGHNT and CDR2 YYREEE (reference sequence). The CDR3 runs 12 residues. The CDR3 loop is CASSLAYSPQDF. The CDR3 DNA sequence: TGTGCCAGCAGCCTGGCATACAGCCCACAGGATTTC.

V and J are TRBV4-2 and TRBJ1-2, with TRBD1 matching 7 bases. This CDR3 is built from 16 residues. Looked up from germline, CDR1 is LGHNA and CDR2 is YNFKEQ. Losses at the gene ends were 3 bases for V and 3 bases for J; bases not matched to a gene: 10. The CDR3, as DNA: TGTGCCAGCAGCCACTCCGTTCAGGGGGGATACTATGGCTACACCTTC. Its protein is CASSHSVQGGYYGYTF.

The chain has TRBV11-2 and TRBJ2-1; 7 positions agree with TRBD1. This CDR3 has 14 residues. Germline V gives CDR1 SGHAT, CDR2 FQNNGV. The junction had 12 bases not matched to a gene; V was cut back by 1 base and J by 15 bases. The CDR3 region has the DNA TGTGCCAGCAGCTTAGTTGAGGGACAGCCCTTCGGGTTCTTC. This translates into CASSLVEGQPFGFF.

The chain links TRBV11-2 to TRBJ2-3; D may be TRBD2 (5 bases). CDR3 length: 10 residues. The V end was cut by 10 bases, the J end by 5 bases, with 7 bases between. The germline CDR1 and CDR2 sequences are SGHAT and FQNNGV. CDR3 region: CATAGDTQYF. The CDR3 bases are TGTGCCACCGCGGGAGATACGCAGTATTTT.

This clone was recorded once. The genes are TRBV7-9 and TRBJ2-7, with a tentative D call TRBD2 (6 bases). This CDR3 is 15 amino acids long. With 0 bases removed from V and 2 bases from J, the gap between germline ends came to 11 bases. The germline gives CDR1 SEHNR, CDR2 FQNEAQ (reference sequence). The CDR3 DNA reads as TGTGCCAGCAGCTTAGCCCGGGACTCCACCTACGAGCAGTACTTC. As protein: CASSLARDSTYEQYF.

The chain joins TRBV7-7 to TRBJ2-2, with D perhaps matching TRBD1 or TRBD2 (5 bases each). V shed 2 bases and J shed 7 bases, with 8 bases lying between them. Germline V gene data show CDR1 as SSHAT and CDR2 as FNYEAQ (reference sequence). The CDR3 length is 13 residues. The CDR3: CASSLRGVGELFF. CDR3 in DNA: TGTGCCAGCAGCTTAAGAGGGGTCGGGGAGCTGTTTTTT.

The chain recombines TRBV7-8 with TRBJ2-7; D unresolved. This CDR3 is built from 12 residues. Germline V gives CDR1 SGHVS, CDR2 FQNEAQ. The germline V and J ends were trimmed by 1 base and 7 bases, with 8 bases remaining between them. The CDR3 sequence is CASSLESWEQYF. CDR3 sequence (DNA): TGTGCCAGCAGCTTAGAATCGTGGGAGCAGTACTTC.

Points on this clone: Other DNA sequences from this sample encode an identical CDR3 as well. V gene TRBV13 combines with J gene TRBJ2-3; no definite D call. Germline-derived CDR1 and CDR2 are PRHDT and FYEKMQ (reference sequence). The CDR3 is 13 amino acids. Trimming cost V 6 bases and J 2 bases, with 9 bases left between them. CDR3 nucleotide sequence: TGTGCCAGCAGTTCCTTGGACACAGATACGCAGTATTTT. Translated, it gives CASSSLDTDTQYF.